The 8 T cell receptor beta chains presented below share a single source sample, sequenced in a study of shared clonotypes between healthy human individuals. TCRdb's table, derived via immunoSEQ multiplex PCR, lists solely in-frame clones and lacks some. The sample lists more than 1.2 million clones, about 98.5% occurring once. Source material: naive CD4+ T cells sorted from blood. Subset denoted: CD45RA+ positively selected. The origin of the receptors is a man between 25 and 39 years old in good health.

This clone appeared once. The chain recombines TRBV30 with TRBJ2-1; 8 positions match TRBD1. CDR3 length: 18 amino acids. V lost 4 bases to trimming and J lost 5 bases; unmatched junction nucleotides: 19. CDR1 and CDR2 from the germline V gene are GTSNPN and SVGIG (reference sequence). This CDR3 is CAWMARTGRFGSHNEQFF. The CDR3 region has the DNA TGTGCCTGGATGGCGAGGACAGGGAGGTTCGGGAGCCACAATGAGCAGTTCTTC.

This chain links TRBV5-4 with TRBJ1-3, with 9 bases identical to TRBD1. Per germline, CDR1 SGHNT and CDR2 YYREEE (reference sequence). The CDR3 runs 14 residues. V was pared by 4 bases and J by 5 bases, with 4 bases of the junction left unmatched. CDR3 DNA sequence: TGTGCCAGCAGCCCAGGGACAGGGCGAAACACCATATATTTT. Translated: CASSPGTGRNTIYF. The full variable domain, rest sourced from reference TRBV5-4 and TRBJ1-3, is ETGVTQSPTHLIKTRGQQVTLRCSSQSGHNTVSWYQQALGQGPQFIFQYYREEENGRGNFPPRFSGLQFPNYSSELNVNALELDDSALYLCASSPGTGRNTIYFGEGSWLTVV.

The chain joins TRBV9 to TRBJ2-2; perhaps TRBD1 as D (6 bases). Germline-derived CDR1 and CDR2 are SGDLS and YYNGEE. Trimming took 0 bases from V and 3 from J, leaving 15 bases between them. This CDR3 spans 17 amino acids. Here the CDR3 reads CASSVGGHPRDTGELFF. The DNA for the CDR3 is TGTGCCAGCAGCGTAGGGGGACACCCTCGGGACACCGGGGAGCTGTTTTTT. The full variable domain, completed using reference TRBV9 and TRBJ2-2, is DSGVTQTPKHLITATGQRVTLRCSPRSGDLSVYWYQQSLDQGLQFLIQYYNGEERAKGNILERFSAQQFPDLHSELNLSSLELGDSALYFCASSVGGHPRDTGELFFGEGSRLTVL.

The J gene is TRBJ2-7, the V gene TRBV5-1; TRBD2 agrees at 8 bases. The length of the CDR3 is 15 residues. V trimming: 4 bases; J trimming: 2 bases; junction bases outside the gene matches: 8. CDR1 and CDR2 (germline): SGHRS, YFSETQ. CDR3 loop: CASSPGGSLTYEQYF. CDR3 nucleotide sequence: TGCGCCAGCAGCCCGGGGGGGTCATTAACCTACGAGCAGTACTTC.

The chain recombines TRBV11-2 with TRBJ2-5, with D perhaps matching TRBD2 (5 bases). Germline V gene data show CDR1 as SGHAT and CDR2 as FQNNGV. CDR3 length equals 14 residues. The germline V and J ends were trimmed by 5 bases and 4 bases, with 14 bases remaining between them. CDR3 nucleotides: TGTGCCAGCAGCGCGGCCCGGGCGGGAGAGACCCAGTACTTC. Encoded protein: CASSAARAGETQYF.

This clone is a singleton in its sample. The gene calls are TRBV7-2 and TRBJ2-3, with D perhaps being TRBD1 or TRBD2 (7 bases each). The CDR3 consists of 14 residues. V lost 8 bases to trimming and J lost 2 bases, with 14 bases between them. Germline V gene sequence: CDR1 SGHTA, CDR2 FQGNSA. CDR3 residues: CASLRGRATDTQYF. CDR3 sequence (DNA): TGTGCCAGCCTCAGGGGGAGGGCCACAGATACGCAGTATTTT.

The chain combines TRBV7-9 with TRBJ2-3; no reliable D call. Per germline, CDR1 SEHNR and CDR2 FQNEAQ (reference sequence). The CDR3 runs to 16 residues. V was trimmed by 2 bases and J by 0 bases, leaving 12 bases between them. For the CDR3, the DNA is TGTGCCAGCAGCTTACTGGGTGGCGGTAGCACAGATACGCAGTATTTT. Protein sequence: CASSLLGGGSTDTQYF. Using reference TRBV7-9 and TRBJ2-3 for the parts outside the CDR3, the full variable domain is DTGVSQNPRHKITKRGQNVTFRCDPISEHNRLYWYRQTLGQGPEFLTYFQNEAQLEKSRLLSDRFSAERPKGSFSTLEIQRTEQGDSAMYLCASSLLGGGSTDTQYFGPGTRLTVL.

Concerning this clone itself: This specimen includes other DNA sequences encoding the same CDR3. V gene TRBV19 combines with J gene TRBJ2-5, with 10 bases fitting TRBD2. Germline V lookup: CDR1 LNHDA, CDR2 SQIVND (reference sequence). The CDR3 is made up of 14 amino acids. J gave up 3 bases and V 4 bases, and 2 bases lay outside the gene matches. The CDR3, as DNA: TGTGCCAGTAGTAAAACTAGCGGGAAAGAGACCCAGTACTTC. Translated: CASSKTSGKETQYF.